This T cell receptor (beta chain) was sequenced during a study of blood T cell repertoires in COVID-19. Whole-study context: Acute and convalescent COVID-19 samples came from the United States, Italy and Spain. PBMCs, B-cell-depleted T cells, or T cells were the source of the cDNA or gDNA that made up the material.

Authors' processing steps: Estimation of nucleated cell counts was performed using reference gene primer amplification. The data were produced by immunoSEQ multiplex PCR, yet TCRdb's version contains in-frame clones alone and is incomplete. V and J calls and clone size are those listed in that table; D and trimming were worked out from the DNA. Of 150,000 to 200,000 clones in the sample, around 84% are singletons; the top ten hold roughly 19%. The sample consisted of peripheral blood. The clonotype was recovered from a woman of 80 years or more with acute or convalescent COVID-19.

CDR3 amino acids: CASSEASGTDTQYF. CDR3 sequence (DNA): TGTGCCAGCAGTGAGGCCAGCGGCACAGATACGCAGTATTTT. The V call is TRBV6-4, the J call TRBJ2-3, with D unclear. The CDR3 is 14 residues long. Trimming removed 3 bases from V and 1 base from J, with 8 bases in between. In germline, CDR1 is MRHNA, CDR2 SNTAGT.